A single sample gave rise to the 15 T cell receptor beta chains below, sequenced in a study of response to subunit inactivated influenza vaccine. One entry per CDR3 protein, called by TCRdb with MiXCR from the RT-PCR reads. The profile shows about 310,000 distinct CDR3 sequences, 20% to 25% of them singletons. This sample comprised PBMCs from blood, obtained approximately 20 months after vaccination. Receptors originate from a man between 45 and 75 years old who received an inactivated influenza vaccine.

The V gene is TRBV18, the J gene TRBJ1-2; D is perhaps TRBD1 (5 bases). The CDR3 contains 15 residues. V was clipped by 3 bases and J by 6 bases, with 17 bases between them. Germline V gives CDR1 KGHSH, CDR2 LQKENI. CDR3 loop: CASSPSQGSFDGYTF. CDR3 DNA: TGTGCCAGCTCACCGTCCCAGGGCTCCTTCGATGGCTACACCTTC. The variable domain in full, completed from reference TRBV18 and TRBJ1-2, reads NAGVMQNPRHLVRRRGQEARLRCSPMKGHSHVYWYRQLPEEGLKFMVYLQKENIIDESGMPKERFSAEFPKEGPSILRIQQVVRGDSAAYFCASSPSQGSFDGYTFGSGTRLTVV.

This clonotype has more than one count but fewer than ten. The chain couples TRBV11-2 to TRBJ2-2; D call uncertain. Germline-derived CDR1 and CDR2 are SGHAT and FQNNGV. The CDR3 is made up of 13 amino acids. Trimming pared 1 base from V and 7 bases from J, leaving 7 bases between. The CDR3, as DNA: TGTGCCAGCAGCTTAGTTTCTTACGGGGAGCTGTTTTTT. Its protein is CASSLVSYGELFF.

This clonotype occurred many times. The gene calls are TRBV6-5 and TRBJ1-1; D is undetermined. Germline values: CDR1 MNHEY, CDR2 SVGAGI. This CDR3 comprises 13 residues. V lost 4 bases, J lost 5 bases, and 11 bases lay in between. The CDR3 sequence: CASSSGPRTEAFF. In DNA form, the CDR3 reads TGTGCCAGCAGTTCCGGACCGAGGACTGAAGCTTTCTTT.

The sample holds many counts of this clonotype. The chain recombines TRBV20-1 with TRBJ1-2; the D is unclear. V was pared by 0 bases and J by 6 bases, with 17 bases between. Germline V gene data show CDR1 as DFQATT and CDR2 as SNEGSKA (reference sequence). The CDR3 covers 15 residues. CDR3 region: CSAREAGGNPDGYTF. CDR3 nucleotide sequence: TGCAGTGCTAGAGAGGCGGGAGGGAACCCCGATGGCTACACCTTC.

This clonotype appeared a few times. The chain combines TRBV5-6 with TRBJ1-5; D possibly corresponds to TRBD1 (5 bases). This CDR3 is 16 amino acids long. Germline V gene sequence: CDR1 SGHDT, CDR2 YYEEEE. V shed 4 bases and J shed 1 base, with 15 bases lying between them. The CDR3 protein is CASSIWSSGSNQPQHF. Written as DNA, the CDR3 is TGTGCCAGCAGCATCTGGTCCTCAGGGAGCAATCAGCCCCAGCATTTT.

By sample share, this clonotype is medium-sized. The chain recombines TRBV29-1 with TRBJ1-5, with D possibly being TRBD1 (5 bases). Per the germline V gene, CDR1 is SQVTM and CDR2 is ANQGSEA. V lost 3 bases and J 6 bases, leaving 12 bases between the germline ends. CDR3 length: 13 amino acids. CDR3 DNA: TGCAGCGTTGACAGGGTCGGTCGTCAGCCCCAGCATTTT. This translates into CSVDRVGRQPQHF. Together with reference TRBV29-1 and TRBJ1-5, the CDR3 gives the full variable domain: SAVISQKPSRDICQRGTSLTIQCQVDSQVTMMFWYRQQPGQSLTLIATANQGSEATYESGFVIDKFPISRPNLTFSTLTVSNMSPEDSSIYLCSVDRVGRQPQHFGDGTRLSIL.

This clonotype was counted a few times. The chain employs TRBV4-3 and TRBJ2-7, with D possibly being TRBD1 (5 bases). Trimming took 0 bases from V and 0 from J, leaving 12 bases between them. The CDR3 is 16 residues long. Germline V gene sequence: CDR1 LGHNA, CDR2 YSLEER. The CDR3 here is CASSQETAVSSYEQYF. DNA for the CDR3: TGCGCCAGCAGCCAAGAGACAGCAGTTTCCTCCTACGAGCAGTACTTC.

This clonotype was counted at least ten times. Here the CDR3 reads CASSPAGRVSEAFF. CDR3 DNA sequence: TGTGCCAGCAGCCCCGCGGGGAGGGTTTCTGAAGCTTTCTTT. V is TRBV7-9 and J is TRBJ1-1; D gene unclear. Germline assignment: CDR1 SEHNR and CDR2 FQNEAQ (reference sequence). Trimming cost V 5 bases and J 6 bases, with 16 bases left between them. The CDR3 has 14 residues.

J is TRBJ1-2 and V is TRBV29-1; TRBD1 aligns across 7 bases. This CDR3 has 13 residues. Trimming at V came to 8 bases and at J to 2 bases, leaving 8 bases not matched to a gene. Germline loops: CDR1 SQVTM, CDR2 ANQGSEA. The CDR3 region is CSFRDSGNYGYTF. The CDR3 coding sequence is TGCAGCTTCCGGGACAGCGGCAACTATGGCTACACCTTC.

The chain couples TRBV13 to TRBJ2-3; 8 bases line up with TRBD1. Germline V gene sequence: CDR1 PRHDT, CDR2 FYEKMQ (reference sequence). CDR3 length: 16 residues. J gave up 4 bases and V 5 bases, and 11 bases lay outside the gene matches. DNA of the CDR3: TGTGCCAGCAGCCCGTCGGACAGGGAAGGGGCAGATACGCAGTATTTT. This sequence encodes CASSPSDREGADTQYF.

This clonotype was recorded a few times. The V and J genes are TRBV4-1 and TRBJ2-3; possibly TRBD2 for D (5 bases). The CDR3 has 15 amino acids. CDR1 and CDR2 (germline): MGHRA, YSYEKL. V was cut by 4 bases and J by 0 bases, with 11 bases left in between. CDR3 sequence: CASSLSVRSTDTQYF. CDR3 in DNA: TGCGCCAGCAGCCTTAGCGTCAGGAGCACAGATACGCAGTATTTT.

This chain connects TRBV20-1 to TRBJ2-3; 7 nucleotides line up with TRBD2. CDR1 and CDR2 (germline): DFQATT, SNEGSKA (reference sequence). CDR3 length: 14 amino acids. The junction had 8 bases not matched to a gene; V was cut back by 3 bases and J by 5 bases. CDR3 DNA sequence: TGCAGTGCTAGTCGCGGGTCTAGCGGAGATACGCAGTATTTT. Protein sequence: CSASRGSSGDTQYF.

The J gene is TRBJ1-5, the V gene TRBV15; no firm D call. The CDR3 consists of 13 residues. Trimming stripped 2 bases from V and 11 bases from J, with 13 bases between. Germline V gene data show CDR1 as LNHNV and CDR2 as YYDKDF (reference sequence). CDR3 in DNA: TGTGCCACCAGCAGATTTCGCCAGGTGGCCCAGCATTTT. Protein product: CATSRFRQVAQHF.

The sample holds many counts of this clonotype. The chain combines TRBV6-2 or TRBV6-3 with TRBJ2-7; D is unresolved. The CDR3 is made up of 13 amino acids. Trimming took off 5 bases at V and 5 bases at J, with 13 bases between the two ends. In germline, CDR1 is MNHEY, CDR2 SVGEGT. The CDR3: CASSLVKWDEQYF. The DNA of the CDR3 is TGTGCCAGCAGTCTCGTGAAGTGGGACGAGCAGTACTTC.

The gene calls are TRBV20-1 and TRBJ2-3; 10 positions match TRBD2. CDR3 length: 16 residues. CDR1 and CDR2 from the germline V gene are DFQATT and SNEGSKA (reference sequence). The V gene end was trimmed by 2 bases and the J gene end by 2 bases; junction bases not matched to a gene: 7. The DNA of the CDR3 is TGCAGTGCTAGAAATCGAGCGGGGGGGTACACAGATACGCAGTATTTT. It specifies CSARNRAGGYTDTQYF.